These 27 T cell receptor beta chains came from one sample sequenced in a study of response to subunit inactivated influenza vaccine. TCRdb re-derived calls from the RT-PCR reads in MiXCR, one entry per CDR3 protein. The sample consists of some 500,000 distinct CDR3 sequences, approximately 24% of them appearing once. Sequenced here: CD4+ T cells sorted from PBMCs, sampled about 5 days after vaccination. The receptors were sampled from a man aged 50 to 59 who received an inactivated influenza vaccine.

There are many counts of this clonotype. The rearrangement links TRBV6-1 to TRBJ2-1; 7 bases match TRBD2. V lost 6 bases, J lost 0 bases, and 5 bases stayed unmatched. The CDR3 is 15 amino acids. Germline CDR1 MNHNS, CDR2 SASEGT. The DNA of the CDR3 is TGTGCCAGCAGGATAAGCGGGAACTCCTACAATGAGCAGTTCTTC. It specifies CASRISGNSYNEQFF.

The chain carries TRBV24-1 and TRBJ2-5; D not certain. The CDR3 consists of 15 residues. V was trimmed by 3 bases and J by 5 bases, leaving 15 bases between them. Germline V lookup: CDR1 KGHDR, CDR2 SFDVKD. The CDR3 DNA reads TGTGCCACCAGTGATACCCAGAATCACAAGGAGACCCAGTACTTC. Amino acids: CATSDTQNHKETQYF.

Ten or more counts support this clonotype. The chain carries TRBV7-9 and TRBJ2-5, with D unclear. CDR1 is SEHNR, CDR2 FQNEAQ, per germline (reference sequence). This CDR3 has 15 residues. V shed 1 base and J shed 0 bases, with 9 bases lying between them. The CDR3 reads CASSLGAQNQETQYF. CDR3 coding DNA: TGTGCCAGCAGCTTAGGGGCGCAGAACCAAGAGACCCAGTACTTC.

This clonotype was recorded a few times. The chain uses TRBV4-2 and TRBJ1-1, with 11 bases identical to TRBD1. This CDR3 has 14 residues. The trim removed 3 bases at V and 7 bases at J, leaving 4 bases unmatched. CDR1 and CDR2 (germline): LGHNA, YNFKEQ. DNA of the CDR3: TGTGCCAGCAGCCATCCGGACAGGGGGCGTGAAGCTTTCTTT. Encoded protein: CASSHPDRGREAFF.

This clonotype was seen more than once but under ten times. V usage is TRBV7-2 and J usage is TRBJ2-1; possibly TRBD2 for D (7 bases). The V gene's germline CDR1 is SGHTA and CDR2 FQGNSA. This CDR3 comprises 14 residues. V lost 3 bases, J lost 9 bases, and 15 bases lay in between. The CDR3 loop reads CASSFRRGASEQFF. The CDR3 nucleotides read TGTGCCAGCAGCTTCCGCCGGGGGGCCAGTGAGCAGTTCTTC.

This clonotype was detected only a few times. The chain links TRBV5-4 to TRBJ2-5; TRBD2 agrees at 10 bases. The CDR3 consists of 15 residues. Germline-derived CDR1 and CDR2 are SGHNT and YYREEE (reference sequence). The ends lost 3 bases at V and 4 bases at J; junction bases unmatched: 6. CDR3 sequence reads: CASSYPSGSTETQYF. The DNA for the CDR3 is TGTGCCAGCAGCTATCCTAGCGGGAGTACAGAGACCCAGTACTTC. The complete variable domain, with remaining parts taken from reference TRBV5-4 and TRBJ2-5, reads ETGVTQSPTHLIKTRGQQVTLRCSSQSGHNTVSWYQQALGQGPQFIFQYYREEENGRGNFPPRFSGLQFPNYSSELNVNALELDDSALYLCASSYPSGSTETQYFGPGTRLLVL.

The V call is TRBV5-1, the J call TRBJ2-3, with D possibly being TRBD1 or TRBD2 (5 bases each). CDR1 and CDR2 from the germline V gene are SGHRS and YFSETQ. This CDR3 has 15 amino acids. Deletions cut 0 bases from V and 5 bases from J, with 13 bases between. The CDR3 nucleotides read TGCGCCAGCAGCTTGGTTGGGGGTGGTGGAGATACGCAGTATTTT. This codes for CASSLVGGGGDTQYF.

This clonotype has a handful of counts. The chain has TRBV11-2 and TRBJ2-5; D tentatively reads TRBD1 or TRBD2 (5 bases each). The germline V gene has CDR1 SGHAT and CDR2 FQNNGV. The CDR3 spans 18 residues. Deletions cut 4 bases from V and 4 bases from J, with 25 bases between. The CDR3 nucleotides read TGTGCCAGCAGCTCACTGGGGGAGCCGGGGAGTTGGGTAGAGACCCAGTACTTC. Its protein is CASSSLGEPGSWVETQYF.

This clonotype was picked up a small number of times. The chain recombines TRBV7-2 with TRBJ2-7; 8 bases are a match to TRBD2. The CDR3 spans 16 residues. Germline trimming cut 5 bases from V and 3 bases from J; bases unmatched to any gene: 12. Germline assignment: CDR1 SGHTA and CDR2 FQGNSA. CDR3 residues: CASSRKTSGFGYEQYF. In nucleotides, the CDR3 is TGTGCCAGCAGCCGAAAAACTAGCGGATTTGGCTACGAGCAGTACTTC.

This clonotype was counted only a few times. The genes are TRBV28 and TRBJ1-5, with 10 positions matching TRBD1. This CDR3 spans 16 amino acids. Germline V lookup: CDR1 MDHEN, CDR2 SYDVKM. V lost 5 bases and J lost 3; bases outside the gene matches: 7. This chain's CDR3 is CASSPSGTGVNQPQHF. DNA of the CDR3: TGTGCCAGCAGTCCATCGGGGACAGGGGTCAATCAGCCCCAGCATTTT.

This chain connects TRBV7-9 to TRBJ2-2, with 10 bases aligning to TRBD2. J lost 2 bases, V lost 3 bases, and 6 bases had no gene match. The CDR3 is made up of 17 amino acids. Per germline, CDR1 SEHNR and CDR2 FQNEAQ (reference sequence). The CDR3 here is CASSFASGGFNTGELFF. DNA of the CDR3: TGTGCCAGCAGCTTTGCTAGCGGGGGCTTTAACACCGGGGAGCTGTTTTTT. Looking up the rest from reference TRBV7-9 and TRBJ2-2 gives the full variable domain: DTGVSQNPRHKITKRGQNVTFRCDPISEHNRLYWYRQTLGQGPEFLTYFQNEAQLEKSRLLSDRFSAERPKGSFSTLEIQRTEQGDSAMYLCASSFASGGFNTGELFFGEGSRLTVL.

J is TRBJ2-1 and V is TRBV11-1, with D possibly matching TRBD2 (6 bases). Germline loops: CDR1 SGHAT, CDR2 FQDESV (reference sequence). V lost 1 base and J lost 0, with 16 bases in between. The CDR3 contains 18 residues. The CDR3 spells CASSLVRLASSSYNEQFF. The CDR3 nucleotides are TGTGCCAGCAGCTTAGTGAGGCTAGCGTCAAGCTCCTACAATGAGCAGTTCTTC.

The V and J genes are TRBV12-3 or TRBV12-4 and TRBJ2-2; TRBD2 matches at 11 bases. The trim removed 6 bases at V and 7 bases at J, leaving 13 bases unmatched. The CDR3 contains 17 residues. The chain's CDR3 is CASSLTSGGLNGGELFF. The CDR3 DNA reads TGTGCCAGCAGCCTCACTAGCGGGGGTCTCAATGGCGGGGAGCTGTTTTTT.

The chain uses TRBV29-1 and TRBJ2-1; D remains ambiguous. The germline V gene encodes CDR1 SQVTM and CDR2 ANQGSEA. The V end was cut by 4 bases, the J end by 8 bases, with 9 bases between. The CDR3 covers 11 residues. The CDR3 spells CSVVMGYEQFF. In DNA form, the CDR3 reads TGCAGCGTTGTAATGGGTTATGAGCAGTTCTTC.

V gene TRBV5-1 combines with J gene TRBJ2-7; D may be TRBD1 (5 bases). CDR3 size: 15 residues. Germline values: CDR1 SGHRS, CDR2 YFSETQ. Trimming took off 4 bases at V and 5 bases at J, with 19 bases between the two ends. CDR3 DNA: TGCGCCAGCAGCCTAGTCGGGCAGGGTACCCACGAGCAGTACTTC. This gives the protein CASSLVGQGTHEQYF.

This clonotype has just one count. This chain uses TRBV9 with TRBJ2-5; unclear D gene. Germline V gene lookup returns CDR1 SGDLS and CDR2 YYNGEE. The V gene lost 0 bases and the J gene lost 4 bases, with 10 bases spanning the gap. The CDR3 covers 14 residues. The CDR3 bases are TGTGCCAGCAGCGTAGGTGGATATCTAGAGACCCAGTACTTC. Protein: CASSVGGYLETQYF.

The V gene is TRBV11-2, the J gene TRBJ2-1, with 14 nucleotides matching TRBD2. The CDR3 runs to 19 residues. J gave up 5 bases and V 5 bases, and 14 bases lay outside the gene matches. CDR1 and CDR2 from the germline V gene are SGHAT and FQNNGV. The CDR3 DNA reads as TGTGCCAGCAGCGCAACCGGGGGACTAGCGGGAGCTTTTGACAATGAGCAGTTCTTC. Amino acid sequence: CASSATGGLAGAFDNEQFF.

J is TRBJ2-7 and V is TRBV6-2 or TRBV6-3, with a possible D match to TRBD2 (6 bases). From germline, CDR1 is MNHEY and CDR2 SVGEGT. The length of the CDR3 is 14 residues. Trimming pared 7 bases from V and 2 bases from J, leaving 15 bases between. CDR3 region: CASTRPGGTYEQYF. The DNA for the CDR3 is TGTGCCAGCACCCGACCCGGCGGGACCTACGAGCAGTACTTC.

This clonotype was counted only a few times. This chain uses TRBV7-6 with TRBJ2-6; D is undetermined. CDR3 length: 17 residues. Trimming left V 1 base short and J 1 base short, with 11 bases between. Germline V gene sequence: CDR1 SGHVS, CDR2 FNYEAQ. The CDR3 region is CASSLETVRSGANVLTF. The CDR3 DNA sequence: TGTGCCAGCAGCTTAGAGACGGTACGATCTGGGGCCAACGTCCTGACTTTC.

This clonotype was counted a few times. The rearrangement joins TRBV28 to TRBJ2-7; weak D call: TRBD2 (5 bases). Trimming removed 5 bases at V and 5 bases at J, with 16 bases between. Germline loops: CDR1 MDHEN, CDR2 SYDVKM. There are 14 residues in the CDR3. The CDR3 bases are TGTGCCAGCAGTCGAGTACTAGATTCGGACGAGCAGTACTTC. It encodes CASSRVLDSDEQYF. The full variable domain, with the rest looked up from reference TRBV28 and TRBJ2-7, is DVKVTQSSRYLVKRTGEKVFLECVQDMDHENMFWYRQDPGLGLRLIYFSYDVKMKEKGDIPEGYSVSREKKERFSLILESASTNQTSMYLCASSRVLDSDEQYFGPGTRLTVT.

This clonotype was detected only a few times. The chain has TRBV7-8 and TRBJ2-3; the match to TRBD1 covers 7 bases. CDR3 length: 16 amino acids. Germline V lookup: CDR1 SGHVS, CDR2 FQNEAQ. The V segment lost 5 bases and the J segment 6 bases; nucleotides outside the gene matches: 14. The CDR3 DNA is TGTGCCAGCAGCATCCGACAGGGTCCTCTTTCGGATACGCAGTATTTT. Amino acid sequence: CASSIRQGPLSDTQYF.

The V and J genes are TRBV15 and TRBJ2-1, with a tentative D call TRBD1 (5 bases). V was shortened by 1 base and J by 4 bases, with 14 bases between the two germline ends. Germline assignment: CDR1 LNHNV and CDR2 YYDKDF (reference sequence). The CDR3 has 16 residues. The CDR3: CATSRGSGPKYNEQFF. Here the CDR3 DNA reads TGTGCCACCAGCAGAGGCTCAGGGCCGAAATACAATGAGCAGTTCTTC.

The rearrangement joins TRBV2 to TRBJ1-1; tentatively, D is TRBD1 (6 bases). The germline V and J ends were trimmed by 6 bases and 0 bases, with 8 bases remaining between them. In germline, CDR1 is SNHLY, CDR2 FYNNEI. This CDR3 comprises 13 residues. CDR3 DNA sequence: TGTGCCAGCAGAACAGGGCTGAACACTGAAGCTTTCTTT. It yields the protein CASRTGLNTEAFF.

This clonotype was detected ten times or more. The chain has TRBV11-2 and TRBJ2-3; D is ambiguous. The CDR3 is made up of 12 amino acids. Germline CDR1 is SGHAT and CDR2 is FQNNGV. Deletions cut 1 base from V and 4 bases from J, with 3 bases between. CDR3 residues: CASSLVPDTQYF. CDR3 sequence (DNA): TGTGCCAGCAGCTTAGTCCCAGATACGCAGTATTTT. Full variable domain (missing parts from reference TRBV11-2 and TRBJ2-3): EAGVAQSPRYKIIEKRQSVAFWCNPISGHATLYWYQQILGQGPKLLIQFQNNGVVDDSQLPKDRFSAERLKGVDSTLKIQPAKLEDSAVYLCASSLVPDTQYFGPGTRLTVL.

There are a few counts of this clonotype. The chain employs TRBV27 and TRBJ2-7, with TRBD2 matching 7 bases. The CDR3 consists of 15 residues. The V and J ends lost 4 bases and 3 bases, in that order; junction bases with no gene match: 9. Germline V gives CDR1 MNHEY, CDR2 SMNVEV (reference sequence). The CDR3 loop is CASSSRGTTLYEQYF. The CDR3 DNA sequence: TGTGCCAGCAGTTCGCGCGGGACTACCCTCTACGAGCAGTACTTC.

The gene calls are TRBV10-1 and TRBJ2-2; 9 nucleotides align to TRBD1. The V gene's germline CDR1 is WNHNN and CDR2 SYGVQD (reference sequence). This CDR3 is 14 amino acids long. V dropped 6 bases and J dropped 4; count of bases not matched to a gene: 3. CDR3 in amino acids: CASSGTGRTGELFF. The CDR3 bases are TGCGCCAGCAGCGGGACAGGGCGCACCGGGGAGCTGTTTTTT.

The chain joins TRBV4-2 to TRBJ1-4; tentative D call: TRBD1 (5 bases). Trimming removed 0 bases at V and 2 bases at J, with 10 bases between. Germline values: CDR1 LGHNA, CDR2 YNFKEQ. The CDR3 loop spans 16 amino acids. The CDR3 sequence: CASSQELGETNEKLFF. The CDR3 DNA follows: TGTGCCAGCAGCCAAGAATTAGGGGAGACTAATGAAAAACTGTTTTTT.